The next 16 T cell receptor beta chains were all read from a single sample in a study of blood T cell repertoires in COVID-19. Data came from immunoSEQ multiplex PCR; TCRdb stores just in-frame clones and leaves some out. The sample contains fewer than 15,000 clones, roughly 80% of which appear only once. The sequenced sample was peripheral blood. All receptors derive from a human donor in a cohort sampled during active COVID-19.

The CDR3 region is CASRSSGAQPQHF. The DNA for the CDR3 is TGTGCCAGTAGATCAAGCGGGGCTCAGCCCCAGCATTTT. The chain uses TRBV19 and TRBJ1-5, with D perhaps TRBD1 (5 bases). The CDR3 covers 13 residues. The V gene's germline CDR1 is LNHDA and CDR2 SQIVND (reference sequence). The V gene lost 6 bases and the J gene lost 6 bases, with 12 bases spanning the gap. Using reference TRBV19 and TRBJ1-5 for the parts outside the CDR3, the full variable domain is DGGITQSPKYLFRKEGQNVTLSCEQNLNHDAMYWYRQDPGQGLRLIYYSQIVNDFQKGDIAEGYSVSREKKESFPLTVTSAQKNPTAFYLCASRSSGAQPQHFGDGTRLSIL.

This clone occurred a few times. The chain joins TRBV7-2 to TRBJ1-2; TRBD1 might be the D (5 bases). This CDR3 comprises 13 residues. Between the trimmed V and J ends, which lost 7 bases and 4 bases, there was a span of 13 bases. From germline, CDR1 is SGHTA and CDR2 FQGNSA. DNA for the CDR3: TGTGCCAGCACCAAGACAGAAGGCTATGGCTACACCTTC. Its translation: CASTKTEGYGYTF.

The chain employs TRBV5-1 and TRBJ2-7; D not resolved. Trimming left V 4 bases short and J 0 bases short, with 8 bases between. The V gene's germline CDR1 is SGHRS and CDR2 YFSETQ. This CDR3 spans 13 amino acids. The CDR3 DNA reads TGCGCCAGCAGCCCAGAATTCTCCTACGAGCAGTACTTC. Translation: CASSPEFSYEQYF.

DNA of the CDR3: TGTGCCTGGAGTGTACTGGCGGGCCCCCGGGAGCAGTACTTC. The encoded protein is CAWSVLAGPREQYF. V and J are TRBV30 and TRBJ2-7; the D gene is possibly TRBD2 (5 bases). The CDR3 is 14 amino acids. Trimming left V 0 bases short and J 7 bases short, with 16 bases between. Germline CDR1 reads GTSNPN; CDR2 reads SVGIG (reference sequence).

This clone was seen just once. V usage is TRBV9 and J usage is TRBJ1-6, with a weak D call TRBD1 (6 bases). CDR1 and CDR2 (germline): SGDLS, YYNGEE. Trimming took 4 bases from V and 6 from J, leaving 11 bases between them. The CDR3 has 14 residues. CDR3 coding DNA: TGTGCCAGCAGCCTCGACAGGAGTAATTCACCCCTCCACTTT. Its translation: CASSLDRSNSPLHF.

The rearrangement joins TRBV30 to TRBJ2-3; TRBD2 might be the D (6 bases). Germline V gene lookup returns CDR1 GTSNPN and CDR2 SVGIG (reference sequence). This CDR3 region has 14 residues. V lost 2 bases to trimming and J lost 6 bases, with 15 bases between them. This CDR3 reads CAWSWGEGRDTQYF. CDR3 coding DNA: TGTGCCTGGAGTTGGGGGGAAGGGCGGGATACGCAGTATTTT.

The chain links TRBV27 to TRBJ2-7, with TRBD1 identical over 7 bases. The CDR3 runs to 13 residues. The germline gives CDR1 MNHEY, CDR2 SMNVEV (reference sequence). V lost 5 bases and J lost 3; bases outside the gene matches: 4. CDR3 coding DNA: TGTGCCAGCAGTACAGGGGCCGTCTACGAGCAGTACTTC. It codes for CASSTGAVYEQYF.

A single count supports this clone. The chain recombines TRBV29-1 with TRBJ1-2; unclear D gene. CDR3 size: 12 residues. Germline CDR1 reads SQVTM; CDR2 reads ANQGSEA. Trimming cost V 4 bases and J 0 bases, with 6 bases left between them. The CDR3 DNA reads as TGCAGCGTTGTTATTGCTAACTATGGCTACACCTTC. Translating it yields CSVVIANYGYTF.

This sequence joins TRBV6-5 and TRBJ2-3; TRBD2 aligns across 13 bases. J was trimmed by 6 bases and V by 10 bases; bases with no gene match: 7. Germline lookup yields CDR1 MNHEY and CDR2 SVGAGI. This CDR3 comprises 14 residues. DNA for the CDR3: TGTGCCACCCTACTAGCGGGAGGGCGCGATACGCAGTATTTT. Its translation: CATLLAGGRDTQYF.

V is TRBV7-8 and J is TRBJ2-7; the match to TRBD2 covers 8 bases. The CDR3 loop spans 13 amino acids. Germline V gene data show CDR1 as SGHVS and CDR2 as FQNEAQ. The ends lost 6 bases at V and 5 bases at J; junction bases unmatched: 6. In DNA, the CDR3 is TGTGCCAGCAGTTCGGGGGGGAGGGACGAGCAGTACTTC. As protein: CASSSGGRDEQYF.

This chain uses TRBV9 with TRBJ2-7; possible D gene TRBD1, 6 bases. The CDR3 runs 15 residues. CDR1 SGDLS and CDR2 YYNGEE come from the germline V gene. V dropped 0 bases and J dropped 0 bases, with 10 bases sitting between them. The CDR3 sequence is CASSVGQGTSYEQYF. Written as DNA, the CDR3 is TGTGCCAGCAGCGTAGGCCAGGGGACCTCCTACGAGCAGTACTTC.

In nucleotides, the CDR3 is TGTGCCAGCAGCCTAACCCCCATGAGCGGGAGTACTCTCGATACGCAGTATTTT. The encoded protein is CASSLTPMSGSTLDTQYF. The V call is TRBV7-2, the J call TRBJ2-3; TRBD2 aligns across 8 bases. Germline trimming cut 5 bases from V and 6 bases from J; bases unmatched to any gene: 19. From germline, CDR1 is SGHTA and CDR2 FQGNSA. The CDR3 is 18 amino acids.

CDR3 sequence: CASSYSTSGSNEQFF. The CDR3 coding sequence is TGTGCCAGCAGTTACTCCACTAGCGGGAGCAATGAGCAGTTCTTC. This chain joins TRBV6-5 and TRBJ2-1, with 11 bases matching TRBD2. This CDR3 contains 15 residues. Per germline, CDR1 MNHEY and CDR2 SVGAGI. V lost 0 bases and J lost 6; bases outside the gene matches: 1.

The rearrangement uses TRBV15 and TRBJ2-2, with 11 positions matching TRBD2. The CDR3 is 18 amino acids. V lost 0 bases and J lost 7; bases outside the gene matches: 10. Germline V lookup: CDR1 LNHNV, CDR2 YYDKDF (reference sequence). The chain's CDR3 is CATSRDRGSGRAHGELFF. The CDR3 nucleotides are TGTGCCACCAGCAGAGATCGGGGTAGCGGGAGGGCCCACGGGGAGCTGTTTTTT.

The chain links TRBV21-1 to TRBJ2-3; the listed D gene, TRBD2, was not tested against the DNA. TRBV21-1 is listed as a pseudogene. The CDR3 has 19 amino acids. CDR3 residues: CASSKDSGRAVLSVDTQYF. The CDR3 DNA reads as TGTGCCAGCAGCAAGGATAGCGGGAGGGCCGTATTATCAGTAGATACGCAGTATTTT.

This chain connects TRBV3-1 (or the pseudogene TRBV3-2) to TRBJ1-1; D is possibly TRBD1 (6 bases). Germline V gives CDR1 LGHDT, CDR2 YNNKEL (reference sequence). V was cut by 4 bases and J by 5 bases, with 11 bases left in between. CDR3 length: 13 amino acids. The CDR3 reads CASSRGGGTEAFF. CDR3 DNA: TGTGCCAGCAGCCGGGGAGGGGGGACTGAAGCTTTCTTT.